This T cell receptor beta chain was recovered during a study of CD8 T cells in Susac syndrome. An input of 0.5 to 1 ug of RNA was subjected to reverse transcription using random hexamers. TCRdb called the immunoSEQ multiplex PCR reads again in MiXCR, with one record for every CDR3 protein. This sample has some 120,000 distinct CDR3 sequences, with roughly 96% found just once. As controls, healthy donors matched for age and sex were used. The CDR3 sequence is 14 residues long. Germline V gene data show CDR1 as SGHRS and CDR2 as YFSETQ. Trimming pared 3 bases from V and 3 bases from J, leaving 7 bases between.

The chain has TRBV5-1 and TRBJ2-6; the D is unclear. Source material: CD4+ T cells from PBMCs. The sequence derives from a human donor in good health. CDR3 nucleotides: TGCGCCAGCAGCTCCCATAATGGGGCCAACGTCCTGACTTTC. Translated: CASSSHNGANVLTF.